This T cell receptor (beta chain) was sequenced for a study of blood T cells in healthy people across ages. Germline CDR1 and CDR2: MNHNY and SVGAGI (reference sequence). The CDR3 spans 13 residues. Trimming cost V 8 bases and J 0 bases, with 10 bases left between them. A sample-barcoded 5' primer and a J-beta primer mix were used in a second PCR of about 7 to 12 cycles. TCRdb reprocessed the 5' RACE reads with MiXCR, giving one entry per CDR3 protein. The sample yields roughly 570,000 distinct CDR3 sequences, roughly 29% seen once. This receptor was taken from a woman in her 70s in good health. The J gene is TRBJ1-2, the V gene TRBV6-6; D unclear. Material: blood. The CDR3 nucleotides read TGTGCCAGCGGGGTGCCAGCTAACTATGGCTACACCTTC. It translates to CASGVPANYGYTF.